This entry lists 16 T cell receptor beta chains sequenced from one sample in a study of blood T cell repertoires in COVID-19 (dated by TCRdb to 2019 to 2021). Library preparation was by the immunoSEQ multiplex PCR assay. TCRdb obtained this table from immuneACCESS and retained in-frame rearrangements with V and J assigned. These tables miss some clones; where compared with another copy, unresolved V genes account for less than half of the shortfall, and the remainder is unexplained. This sample comprises about 83,000 clones, around 90% of them detected only once. The ten biggest clones cover around 2.9% of the sample. The sequenced material came from peripheral blood. Source of these receptors: a woman aged 45-60 years with active or convalescent COVID-19.

By frequency in the sample, this clone is large. V is TRBV25-1 and J is TRBJ1-4, with 8 bases matching TRBD1. Germline V gene lookup returns CDR1 MGHDK and CDR2 SYGVNS. Trimming cost V 1 base and J 6 bases; bases outside gene matches: 7. This CDR3 is built from 16 residues. The CDR3, as DNA: TGTGCCAGCAGTGAATTGACAGGGGAAAGGGATGAAAAACTGTTTTTT. Encoded protein: CASSELTGERDEKLFF.

This clone was counted between two and nine times. The chain carries TRBV29-1 and TRBJ1-2; D call uncertain. In germline, CDR1 is SQVTM, CDR2 ANQGSEA. Deletions cut 4 bases from V and 3 bases from J, with 6 bases between. CDR3 size: 11 residues. The CDR3 region is CSVGGDYGYTF. For the CDR3, the DNA is TGCAGCGTTGGGGGAGACTATGGCTACACCTTC.

The gene calls are TRBV3-1 (or the pseudogene TRBV3-2) and TRBJ2-7; the D is unclear. The CDR3 is 12 residues long. CDR1 is LGHDT, CDR2 YNNKEL, per germline (reference sequence). V was trimmed by 0 bases and J by 4 bases, leaving 4 bases between them. DNA of the CDR3: TGTGCCAGCAGCCAAGATATTTACGAGCAGTACTTC. Translating gives CASSQDIYEQYF.

This chain links TRBV5-5 with TRBJ2-3; tentatively, D is TRBD1 (6 bases). The V gene lost 4 bases and the J gene lost 3 bases, with 21 bases spanning the gap. The CDR3 totals 17 residues. Germline V CDR1 and CDR2: SGHKS, YYEKEE (reference sequence). The CDR3 is CASSTPTRGESTDTQYF. CDR3 nucleotide sequence: TGTGCCAGCAGCACGCCGACCAGGGGCGAGAGTACAGATACGCAGTATTTT.

The V gene is TRBV7-2, the J gene TRBJ1-6; no firm D call. This CDR3 is 15 amino acids long. Germline CDR1 and CDR2: SGHTA and FQGNSA. V lost 0 bases, J lost 6 bases, and 9 bases lay in between. Here the CDR3 DNA reads TGTGCCAGCAGCTTAGCGGCGGGCGGTAATTCACCCCTCCACTTT. This sequence encodes CASSLAAGGNSPLHF. Variable domain in full (rest from reference TRBV7-2 and TRBJ1-6): GAGVSQSPSNKVTEKGKDVELRCDPISGHTALYWYRQSLGQGLEFLIYFQGNSAPDKSGLPSDRFSAERTGGSVSTLTIQRTQQEDSAVYLCASSLAAGGNSPLHFGNGTRLTVT.

The chain is built from TRBV11-2 and TRBJ2-5; D is perhaps TRBD2 (6 bases). Trimming cost V 5 bases and J 4 bases, with 14 bases left between them. The CDR3 loop spans 14 amino acids. CDR1 SGHAT and CDR2 FQNNGV come from the germline V gene. CDR3 bases: TGTGCCAGCAGCGAGCTAGCGAATTCAGAGACCCAGTACTTC. Translating gives CASSELANSETQYF.

The chain recombines TRBV4-1 with TRBJ1-5; maybe TRBD1 (5 bases). CDR1 and CDR2 from the germline V gene are MGHRA and YSYEKL. V was pared by 0 bases and J by 7 bases, with 10 bases between. This CDR3 region has 14 residues. The CDR3 reads CASSQDQGRQPQHF. CDR3 sequence (DNA): TGCGCCAGCAGCCAAGATCAGGGTAGGCAGCCCCAGCATTTT.

The chain is built from TRBV3-1 (or the pseudogene TRBV3-2) and TRBJ2-3; 11 bases fit TRBD2. CDR1 and CDR2 (germline): LGHDT, YNNKEL (reference sequence). V was pared by 0 bases and J by 3 bases, with 2 bases of the junction left unmatched. The CDR3 sequence is 16 residues long. This CDR3 reads CASSQDTSGGTDTQYF. The CDR3 DNA is TGTGCCAGCAGCCAAGATACTAGCGGGGGAACAGATACGCAGTATTTT.

The V gene is TRBV19, the J gene TRBJ1-3, with TRBD1 identical over 9 bases. Germline V CDR1 and CDR2: LNHDA, SQIVND (reference sequence). The junction had 21 bases not matched to a gene; V was cut back by 7 bases and J by 5 bases. This CDR3 spans 19 amino acids. CDR3 in amino acids: CASTTGGQGSFRLRNTIYF. The CDR3 DNA reads TGTGCCAGTACCACCGGGGGACAGGGATCTTTTCGGCTGAGAAACACCATATATTTT.

The gene calls are TRBV7-2 and TRBJ1-3; D is undetermined. V lost 5 bases, J lost 4 bases, and 24 bases lay in between. Germline assignment: CDR1 SGHTA and CDR2 FQGNSA. This CDR3 is built from 18 residues. CDR3 sequence (DNA): TGTGCCAGCAGCCTCGCCTTGGCTGCCTCCCTGAGGGGAAACACCATATATTTT. Translation gives CASSLALAASLRGNTIYF.

The rearrangement links TRBV27 to TRBJ1-6; 10 bases agree with TRBD1. CDR1 is MNHEY and CDR2 is SMNVEV in the germline V gene (reference sequence). There are 15 residues in the CDR3. The junction had 6 bases not matched to a gene; V was cut back by 4 bases and J by 9 bases. The CDR3 bases are TGTGCCAGCAGTTCCTCGGGACAGGGGACTTCACCCCTCCACTTT. Translated, it gives CASSSSGQGTSPLHF.

This chain connects TRBV6-5 to TRBJ1-2, with D uncertain. Per germline, CDR1 MNHEY and CDR2 SVGAGI. The length of the CDR3 is 14 residues. V was shortened by 0 bases and J by 0 bases, with 5 bases between the two germline ends. CDR3 DNA: TGTGCCAGCAGTTACTCTCACACTAACTATGGCTACACCTTC. Residues: CASSYSHTNYGYTF.

In the case of this clone: A junction boundary mismatches the germline segment, possibly from a read error. This sample includes further DNA sequences coding for the same CDR3. This chain's CDR3 is CAISPTGGVSYEQYF. CDR3 nucleotides: TGTGCCATCAGTCCAACAGGGGGTGTCTCCTACGAACAGTACTTC. The J gene is TRBJ2-7, the V gene TRBV10-3; 8 bases align to TRBD1. CDR3 size: 15 residues. CDR1 and CDR2 from the germline V gene are ENHRY and SYGVKD.

The sample holds one count of this clone. Written as DNA, the CDR3 is TGTGCCACCAGCGATGGGGGACTGGGCACAGATACGCAGTATTTT. It is translated as CATSDGGLGTDTQYF. The chain is built from TRBV15 and TRBJ2-3; perhaps TRBD2 as D (6 bases). Germline V gene data show CDR1 as LNHNV and CDR2 as YYDKDF (reference sequence). V lost 5 bases and J lost 1, with 13 bases in between. The CDR3 runs 15 residues.

This clone has a single count. The V and J genes are TRBV7-9 and TRBJ2-2; 7 positions agree with TRBD1. The germline gives CDR1 SEHNR, CDR2 FQNEAQ (reference sequence). This CDR3 spans 16 amino acids. With 5 bases clipped from V and 4 bases from J, the junction kept 10 bases outside the gene matches. The CDR3, as DNA: TGTGCCAGCAGCCCACTCCGACAGGGCGGCACCGGGGAGCTGTTTTTT. It specifies CASSPLRQGGTGELFF.

This clone has a single count. The CDR3 reads CASSLTAGGTGGLWGYTF. The CDR3 DNA follows: TGTGCCAGCAGTTTAACTGCGGGGGGGACAGGGGGCCTATGGGGCTACACCTTC. The chain joins TRBV27 to TRBJ1-2, with TRBD1 matching over 12 bases. The germline V gene encodes CDR1 MNHEY and CDR2 SMNVEV (reference sequence). This CDR3 has 18 residues. V dropped 2 bases and J dropped 8; count of bases not matched to a gene: 15.